The clone carrying this T cell receptor beta chain has a handful of counts. Antigen: not known. This record belongs to a study of blood T cells in healthy people across ages. Findings of the study overall: Older age coincided with a roughly linear decline in TCR beta diversity per million T cells.

Through a sample-barcoded 5' primer and a J-beta primer mix, a second PCR was run for roughly 6 to 11 cycles. Every individual sample yielded 2.5 million or more paired-end reads (each containing CDR3). TCRdb recomputed calls from the 5' RACE reads with MiXCR, one row per CDR3 protein. The sample holds hundreds of thousands of distinct CDR3 sequences, around 48% seen once. This CDR3 comprises 16 residues. CDR1 is SGHTA, CDR2 FQGNSA, per germline. Trimming removed 1 base at V and 4 bases at J, with 16 bases between. Every donor contributed approximately 10 milliliters of peripheral blood by blood draw.

This chain uses TRBV7-2 with TRBJ2-5, with D possibly matching TRBD1 (6 bases). This TCR derives from an older woman in good health. The sample comprised blood. The CDR3 protein is CASSLVRSGERETQYF. The DNA for the CDR3 is TGTGCCAGCAGCTTAGTTAGGTCAGGGGAAAGAGAGACCCAGTACTTC.